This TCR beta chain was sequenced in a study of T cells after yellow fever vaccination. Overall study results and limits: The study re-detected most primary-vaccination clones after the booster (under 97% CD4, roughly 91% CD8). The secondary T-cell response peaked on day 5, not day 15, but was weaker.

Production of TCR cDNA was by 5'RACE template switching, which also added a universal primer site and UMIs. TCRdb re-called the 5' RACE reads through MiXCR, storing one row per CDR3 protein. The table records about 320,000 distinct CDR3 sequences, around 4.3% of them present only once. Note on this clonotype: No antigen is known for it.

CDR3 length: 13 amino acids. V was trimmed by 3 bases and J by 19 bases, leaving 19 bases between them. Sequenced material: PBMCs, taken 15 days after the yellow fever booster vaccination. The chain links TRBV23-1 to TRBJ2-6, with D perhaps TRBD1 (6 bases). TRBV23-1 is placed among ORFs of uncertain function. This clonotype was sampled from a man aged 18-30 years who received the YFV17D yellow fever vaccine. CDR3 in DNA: TGCGCCAGCAGTCATCTCGCCAGGGGACGTTTCACTTTC. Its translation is CASSHLARGRFTF.